This TCR beta chain came from a study of T cells expressing NK-cell markers. Regarding the study as a whole: The study found dominant NKG2C+ clonotypes at about 1.0-7.0% of CD8+ T cells in 5 or 6 donors.

What made the TCR beta cDNA was 5'RACE template switching with UMIs. Following a re-call of the 5' RACE reads, TCRdb has one entry per CDR3 protein and lacks DNA. The table lists 130,000 to 150,000 distinct CDR3 sequences. Regarding this clonotype: As yet, its antigen is unknown.

The CDR3 length is 15 residues. Germline V gene sequence: CDR1 MNHEY, CDR2 SVGEGT. The sample was blood T cells: a sorted CD56 or NKG2C T cell subset, CD4+ or CD8+ T cells, or bulk PBMC T cells (not recorded which). The receptor was derived from a man aged 18 to 35 in good health. The chain is built from TRBV6-2 or TRBV6-3 and TRBJ2-1; TCRdb picks TRBD1, but there is no DNA to check that call. The CDR3 sequence is CASSTPVDSDNEQFF.